The clone carrying this T cell receptor (beta chain) has a single count. Exclusion of patients followed from uncontrolled infection, other autoimmune disease, pregnancy or lactation. The study based diagnoses on clinical symptoms, serum thyroxine and TRAb, thyroid ultrasound and orbital computed tomography. RNA transcripts served as the template for amplifying TCR beta CDR3 regions. The HTBI set primed first-round TCR CDR3 RT-PCR. TCRdb reanalysed the multiplex PCR reads using MiXCR and keeps one entry per CDR3 protein. The sample lists approximately 710,000 distinct CDR3 sequences, about 18% seen once, with around 15% in the top ten. This entry belongs to a study of T cells in Graves' hyperthyroidism and ophthalmopathy. At the level of the study: Sampling of peripheral blood happened at initial diagnosis, prior to any treatment.

Per the germline V gene, CDR1 is MDHEN and CDR2 is SYDVKM. V gave up 6 bases and J gave up 5 bases, with 14 bases separating them. The CDR3 has 14 amino acids. The origin of this receptor is a man aged 50-60 years with Graves' hyperthyroidism. This chain links TRBV28 with TRBJ1-5; D is perhaps TRBD1 (5 bases). The sample taken for sequencing was blood. The CDR3 DNA reads as TGTGCCAGCAGCTTAGGGGCGCCTCATCAGCCCCAGCATTTT. It yields the protein CASSLGAPHQPQHF. The full variable domain, rest sourced from reference TRBV28 and TRBJ1-5, is DVKVTQSSRYLVKRTGEKVFLECVQDMDHENMFWYRQDPGLGLRLIYFSYDVKMKEKGDIPEGYSVSREKKERFSLILESASTNQTSMYLCASSLGAPHQPQHFGDGTRLSIL.